Listed below are T cell receptor beta chains from one sample, sequenced in a study of neoadjuvant anti-PD-1 for oral cavity cancer. Generated by immunoSEQ multiplex PCR, the TCRdb table keeps only in-frame clones and is missing some. There are 15,000 or so clones in the sample; around two thirds occur only once, and 2% lies in the top ten. The sample consisted of PBMCs, taken before nivolumab (anti-PD-1) treatment. The receptors were sampled from a person aged 35-79 years with oral cavity squamous cell carcinoma. The CDR3 runs from the conserved cysteine through the conserved F or W. D genes are given only for firm matches. The size entry is marked missing in some rows and otherwise reads once, few, many or a size class.

DNA | CDR3 | D | J | size | length | V
TGTGCCAGTAGCCCCGGGACACACTACGAGCAGTACTTC | CASSPGTHYEQYF | NA | TRBJ2-7 | NA | 13 | TRBV19
TGTGCCAGCAGCCCATTGCGGGGACCGCTGAACACTGAAGCTTTCTTT | CASSPLRGPLNTEAFF | NA | TRBJ1-1 | NA | 16 | TRBV14
TGCGCCAGCAGCCTAGGAGGGACCTCGGGGGAAGAGCAGTACTTC | CASSLGGTSGEEQYF | NA | TRBJ2-7 | NA | 15 | TRBV10-1
TGTGCCAGCCTGGGACAGGGAGGCTCCGAGCAGTACTTC | CASLGQGGSEQYF | TRBD1 | TRBJ2-7 | NA | 13 | TRBV28
TGTGCCAGCAGGAGGACAGGCTCTGGAAACACCATATATTTT | CASRRTGSGNTIYF | TRBD1 | TRBJ1-3 | NA | 14 | TRBV5-4
TGTGCCAGCTCACCAAGGGCAGACTCTGAAGCTTTCTTT | CASSPRADSEAFF | NA | TRBJ1-1 | once | 13 | TRBV18
TGTGCCAGCAGCCAATATGGGAGGGATGGCTACACCTTC | CASSQYGRDGYTF | NA | TRBJ1-2 | few | 13 | TRBV14
TGTGCCAGCAGCCCCGGGACTAGGGGAGATACGCAGTATTTT | CASSPGTRGDTQYF | TRBD2 | TRBJ2-3 | NA | 14 | TRBV7-6
TGTGCCAGCAGTCAAGCCGGGGATAATCAGCCCCAGCATTTT | CASSQAGDNQPQHF | NA | TRBJ1-5 | NA | 14 | TRBV5-6
TGCGCCAGCAGCGACGGGGAGAAGGAGCTAAATTCACCCCTCCACTTT | CASSDGEKELNSPLHF | NA | TRBJ1-6 | NA | 16 | TRBV4-1
TGTGCCAGCAGCCCAACCTCTTTGAACACTGAAGCTTTCTTT | CASSPTSLNTEAFF | NA | TRBJ1-1 | medium-sized | 14 | TRBV2
TGTGCCAGCAGCGGTCGCGGCCCTGGAAACACCATATATTTT | CASSGRGPGNTIYF | NA | TRBJ1-3 | few | 14 | TRBV9
TGTGCCAGCAGTCCCCTGGGTAGTCCCCAGCATTTT | CASSPLGSPQHF | NA | TRBJ1-5 | few | 12 | TRBV2
TGTGCCACGTCGCGTAGCGGGGCGAACACCGGGGAGCTGTTTTTT | CATSRSGANTGELFF | TRBD2 | TRBJ2-2 | NA | 15 | TRBV2
TGCGCCAGCAGCTTTCCGGACAGGGGGGGCCACGAGCAGTACTTC | CASSFPDRGGHEQYF | TRBD1 | TRBJ2-7 | NA | 15 | TRBV5-1
TGTGCCAGCAGCTTGGACAGGGGGTGGAATCAGCCCCAGCATTTT | CASSLDRGWNQPQHF | TRBD1 | TRBJ1-5 | few | 15 | TRBV7-2
TGTGCCAGCGGCTCGACGGAATATAATTCACCCCTCCACTTT | CASGSTEYNSPLHF | NA | TRBJ1-6 | few | 14 | TRBV2
TGCGCCAGCAGCCAAGATCTGAAGTTACTTAACTATGGCTACACCTTC | CASSQDLKLLNYGYTF | NA | TRBJ1-2 | NA | 16 | TRBV4-1
TGTGCCAGCTCCACACAGGGGGCAAGGGGCACTGAAGCTTTCTTT | CASSTQGARGTEAFF | TRBD1 | TRBJ1-1 | NA | 15 | TRBV18
TGTGCCAGCAGCTTCGTGGAGGGTCGCACTGAAGCTTTCTTT | CASSFVEGRTEAFF | NA | TRBJ1-1 | NA | 14 | TRBV5-4
TGTGCCAGCAGCGAAGACAGGGGTGCGACCTACGAGCAGTACTTC | CASSEDRGATYEQYF | TRBD1 | TRBJ2-7 | NA | 15 | TRBV9
TGTGCCAGCAGCTTATCGTCCATGCAAAAATACAATGAGCAGTTCTTC | CASSLSSMQKYNEQFF | NA | TRBJ2-1 | NA | 16 | TRBV11-2
TGTGCCAGCACCCTAAATCCCCAGGGAAGCTCCTACGAGCAGTACTTC | CASTLNPQGSSYEQYF | NA | TRBJ2-7 | once | 16 | TRBV2
TGTGCCTACACACTACTAGCGATAGGCTCTACGCAGTATTTT | CAYTLLAIGSTQYF | TRBD2 | TRBJ2-3 | NA | 14 | TRBV30
TGTGCCAGCAGCTTGGAGGCAGGTGAAAAACTGTTTTTT | CASSLEAGEKLFF | NA | TRBJ1-4 | NA | 13 | TRBV5-4
TGTGCCAGCTCTTCTAGAGAGACCCAGTACTTC | CASSSRETQYF | NA | TRBJ2-5 | NA | 11 | TRBV18
TGTGCCAGCAGCGTAGAAGGGTCTGGGGCCAACGTCCTGACTTTC | CASSVEGSGANVLTF | NA | TRBJ2-6 | NA | 15 | TRBV9
TGTGCCAGCAGGCCGGGACATCTATCTTGGGGCAATCAGCCCCAGCATTTT | CASRPGHLSWGNQPQHF | NA | TRBJ1-5 | once | 17 | TRBV27
TGTGCCAGCTCCTCGGGTCTGGGCACCTACGAGCAGTACTTC | CASSSGLGTYEQYF | NA | TRBJ2-7 | NA | 14 | TRBV18
TGTGCCAGCAGTTACTCGAGGGGACAGCTTAGCGGCTACACCTTC | CASSYSRGQLSGYTF | TRBD1 | TRBJ1-2 | NA | 15 | TRBV6-5
TGCGCCAGCAGCCAAGCCTCTGGGGCCAACGTCCTGACTTTC | CASSQASGANVLTF | NA | TRBJ2-6 | NA | 14 | TRBV5-1
TGTGCCAGCAGTGTTGACAGCTTCCAGCCCCAGCATTTT | CASSVDSFQPQHF | NA | TRBJ1-5 | NA | 13 | TRBV6-4
TGCAGCGTTGAAATTGGAGGGGGCGGTCAGCCCCAGCATTTT | CSVEIGGGGQPQHF | TRBD1 | TRBJ1-5 | NA | 14 | TRBV29-1
TGTGCCCTTCGGTATCAGCCCCAGCATTTT | CALRYQPQHF | NA | TRBJ1-5 | NA | 10 | TRBV6-4
TGCGCCAGCAGCTCCGTAACAGGTCTGCCTGGGGCCAACGTCCTGACTTTC | CASSSVTGLPGANVLTF | NA | TRBJ2-6 | NA | 17 | TRBV5-1
TGTGCCAGCAGTTTTGATCAGCGGAAGTACAATGAGCAGTTCTTC | CASSFDQRKYNEQFF | NA | TRBJ2-1 | NA | 15 | TRBV28
TGTGCCAGCAGTTACTCATACAGGGCGGGCGAGCAGTACTTC | CASSYSYRAGEQYF | NA | TRBJ2-7 | NA | 14 | TRBV6-6
TGTGCCAGCAGTGAATCTGTTTTCCCCGGCTACACCTTC | CASSESVFPGYTF | NA | TRBJ1-2 | NA | 13 | TRBV6-1
TGTGCCACCAGCAGAGATCCAGGGGACGAGCAGTACTTC | CATSRDPGDEQYF | NA | TRBJ2-7 | NA | 13 | TRBV15